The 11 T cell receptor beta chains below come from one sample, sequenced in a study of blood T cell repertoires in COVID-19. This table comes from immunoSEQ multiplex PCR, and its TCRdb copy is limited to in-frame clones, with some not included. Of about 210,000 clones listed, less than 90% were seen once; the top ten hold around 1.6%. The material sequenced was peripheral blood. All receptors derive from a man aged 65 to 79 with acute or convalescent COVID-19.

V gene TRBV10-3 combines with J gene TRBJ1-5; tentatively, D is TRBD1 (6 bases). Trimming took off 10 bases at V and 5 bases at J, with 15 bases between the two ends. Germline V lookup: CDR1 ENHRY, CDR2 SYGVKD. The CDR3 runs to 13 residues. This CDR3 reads CATAEQGDQPQHF. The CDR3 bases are TGTGCCACCGCGGAACAGGGTGATCAGCCCCAGCATTTT.

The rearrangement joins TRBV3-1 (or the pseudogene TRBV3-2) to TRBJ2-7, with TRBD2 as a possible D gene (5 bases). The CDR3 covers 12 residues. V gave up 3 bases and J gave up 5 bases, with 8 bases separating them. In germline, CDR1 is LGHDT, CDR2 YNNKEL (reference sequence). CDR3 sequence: CASSHSENEQYF. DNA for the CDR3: TGTGCCAGCAGCCATAGCGAAAACGAGCAGTACTTC.

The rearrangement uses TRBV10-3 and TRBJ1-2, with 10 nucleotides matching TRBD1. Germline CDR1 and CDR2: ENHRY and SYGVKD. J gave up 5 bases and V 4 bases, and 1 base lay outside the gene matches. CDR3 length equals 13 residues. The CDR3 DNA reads TGTGCCATCAGTGGGGGACAGGGGTATGGCTACACCTTC. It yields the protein CAISGGQGYGYTF.

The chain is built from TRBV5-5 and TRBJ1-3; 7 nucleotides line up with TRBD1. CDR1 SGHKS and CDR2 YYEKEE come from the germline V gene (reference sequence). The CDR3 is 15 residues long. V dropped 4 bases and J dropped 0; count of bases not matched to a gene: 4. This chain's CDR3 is CASSLQGPSGNTIYF. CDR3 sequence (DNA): TGTGCCAGCAGCCTACAGGGGCCCTCTGGAAACACCATATATTTT.

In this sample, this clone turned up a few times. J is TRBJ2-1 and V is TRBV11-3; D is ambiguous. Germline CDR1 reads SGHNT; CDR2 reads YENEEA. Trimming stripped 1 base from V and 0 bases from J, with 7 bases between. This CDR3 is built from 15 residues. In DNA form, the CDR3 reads TGTGCCAGCAGCTTAGGCAGTGCCTCCTACAATGAGCAGTTCTTC. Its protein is CASSLGSASYNEQFF.

DNA of the CDR3: TGCGCCAGCAGCGTGCAACTAGCGGGAGGCAATAATGAGCAGTACTTC. Translating gives CASSVQLAGGNNEQYF. The chain carries TRBV5-1 and TRBJ2-7, with 12 bases aligning to TRBD2. Germline CDR1 is SGHRS and CDR2 is YFSETQ. V trimming: 4 bases; J trimming: 7 bases; junction bases outside the gene matches: 12. The CDR3 spans 16 residues.

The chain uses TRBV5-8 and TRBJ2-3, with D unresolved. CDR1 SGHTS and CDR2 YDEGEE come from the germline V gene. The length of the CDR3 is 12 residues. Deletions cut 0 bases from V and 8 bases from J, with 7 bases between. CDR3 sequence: CASSLVPGTQYF. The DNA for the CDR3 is TGTGCCAGCAGCTTGGTGCCAGGTACGCAGTATTTT.

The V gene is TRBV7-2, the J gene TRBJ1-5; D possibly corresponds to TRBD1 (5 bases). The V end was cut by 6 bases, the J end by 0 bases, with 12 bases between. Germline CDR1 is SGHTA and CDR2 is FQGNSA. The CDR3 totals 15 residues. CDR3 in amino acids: CASRLTENSNQPQHF. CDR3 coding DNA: TGTGCCAGCAGACTGACAGAAAATAGCAATCAGCCCCAGCATTTT.

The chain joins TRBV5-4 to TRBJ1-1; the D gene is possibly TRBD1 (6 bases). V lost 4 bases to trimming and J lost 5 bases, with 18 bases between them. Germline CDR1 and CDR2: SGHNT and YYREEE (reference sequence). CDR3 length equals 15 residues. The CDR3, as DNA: TGTGCCAGCAGCAAAGATACAGGGTTCGGGACTGAAGCTTTCTTT. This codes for CASSKDTGFGTEAFF. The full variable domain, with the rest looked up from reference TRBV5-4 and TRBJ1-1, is ETGVTQSPTHLIKTRGQQVTLRCSSQSGHNTVSWYQQALGQGPQFIFQYYREEENGRGNFPPRFSGLQFPNYSSELNVNALELDDSALYLCASSKDTGFGTEAFFGQGTRLTVV.

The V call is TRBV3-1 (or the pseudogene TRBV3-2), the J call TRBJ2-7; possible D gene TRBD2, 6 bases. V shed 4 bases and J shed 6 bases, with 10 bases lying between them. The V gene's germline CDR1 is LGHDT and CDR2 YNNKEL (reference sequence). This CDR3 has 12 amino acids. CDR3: CASSPRGSEQYF. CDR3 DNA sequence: TGTGCCAGCAGCCCACGGGGGAGCGAGCAGTACTTC.

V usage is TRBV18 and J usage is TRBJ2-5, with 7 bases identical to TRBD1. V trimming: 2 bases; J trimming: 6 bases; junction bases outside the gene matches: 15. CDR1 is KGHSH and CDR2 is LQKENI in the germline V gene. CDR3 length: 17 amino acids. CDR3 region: CASSPSPGTVGQKTQYF. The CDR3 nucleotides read TGTGCCAGCTCACCATCGCCCGGGACAGTCGGACAGAAGACCCAGTACTTC.